Shown below are 18 T cell receptor beta chains from a single sample sequenced in a study of patients and donors after allogeneic stem cell transplantation (dated by TCRdb to 2018 to 2020). Library preparation was by RT-PCR. For sequencing, a NextSeq 550 was employed. In TCRdb, the public reads were trimmed at Q25 with fastp and aligned with MiXCR, with productive beta chains retained. Under each unique CDR3 protein, matching rows form one entry showing the most common genes and DNA. This sample has 25,000 to 40,000 distinct CDR3 sequences in its table, and roughly 38% of those were observed once. The ten largest account for 76% of the sample. Sequencing was carried out using blood, either unsorted or a sorted T cell fraction (not recorded which). The receptors here all came from a human donor who was either an allogeneic HSCT recipient or a stem cell or donor lymphocyte infusion donor (not recorded which). It is not recorded whose cells these are; they may come from a transplant donor.

This clonotype was detected a few times. An end of the junction differs from the germline gene, which may be a read error. V and J are TRBV5-5 and TRBJ2-7, with TRBD1 matching 9 bases. The CDR3 length is 14 residues. Germline CDR1 SGHKS, CDR2 YYEKEE (reference sequence). The CDR3 DNA follows: TGTGCCAGCAGCTTGGCCGTGGATTTGGGACAGGGAGACTTC. Protein sequence: CASSLAVDLGQGDF.

This clonotype has a count of ten or more. The chain is built from TRBV29-1 and TRBJ2-3; D perhaps matches TRBD1 (6 bases). Trimming removed 7 bases from V and 7 bases from J, with 18 bases in between. Per germline, CDR1 SQVTM and CDR2 ANQGSEA. CDR3 length: 13 amino acids. CDR3 region: CSASQGRENTQYF. The CDR3 bases are TGCAGCGCCTCACAGGGTAGGGAAAATACGCAGTATTTT.

This clonotype was picked up a small number of times. In DNA form, the CDR3 reads TGCAGCGTTGAAAGGGGGGCGTTCGCTGAAGCTTTCTTT. Translation: CSVERGAFAEAFF. This chain connects TRBV29-1 to TRBJ1-1; TRBD1 is a possible D gene (6 bases). V dropped 2 bases and J dropped 6 bases, with 13 bases sitting between them. The CDR3 is made up of 13 amino acids. Germline V gives CDR1 SQVTM, CDR2 ANQGSEA. Filled out from reference TRBV29-1 and TRBJ1-1, the complete variable domain reads SAVISQKPSRDICQRGTSLTIQCQVDSQVTMMFWYRQQPGQSLTLIATANQGSEATYESGFVIDKFPISRPNLTFSTLTVSNMSPEDSSIYLCSVERGAFAEAFFGQGTRLTVV.

J is TRBJ2-7 and V is TRBV6-1; D uncertain. V lost 5 bases and J lost 2, with 19 bases in between. The germline gives CDR1 MNHNS, CDR2 SASEGT. This CDR3 region has 16 residues. The DNA of the CDR3 is TGTGCCAGCAGTCTGCTCCCGATACGAAGACCCTACGAGCAGTACGTC. Translation gives CASSLLPIRRPYEQYV.

The rearrangement uses TRBV7-2 and TRBJ1-2; D gene ambiguous. The CDR3 covers 12 residues. The V end was cut by 4 bases, the J end by 6 bases, with 9 bases between. Germline values: CDR1 SGHTA, CDR2 FQGNSA. DNA of the CDR3: TGTGCCAGCAGCTATCGGACGGATGGCTACACCTTC. This translates into CASSYRTDGYTF.

The CDR3 DNA reads as TGCGCCAGCAGCTTGGAGGTGGGGACAGGCTATGGCTACACCTTC. It yields the protein CASSLEVGTGYGYTF. The V gene is TRBV5-1, the J gene TRBJ1-2; 8 positions agree with TRBD1. This CDR3 is 15 amino acids long. V lost 0 bases and J lost 4; bases outside the gene matches: 5. Germline V gene lookup returns CDR1 SGHRS and CDR2 YFSETQ.

This clonotype was detected only a few times. V and J are TRBV6-5 and TRBJ1-5, with 8 bases matching TRBD1. V trimming: 5 bases; J trimming: 6 bases; junction bases outside the gene matches: 6. This CDR3 contains 14 residues. Germline CDR1 is MNHEY and CDR2 is SVGAGI. As DNA, the CDR3 is TGTGCCAGCAGTCCCGGACAGGGTTTTCAGCCCCAGCATTTT. Its protein product is CASSPGQGFQPQHF.

Within the sample, this clonotype is medium-sized (0.01 to 0.1%). The V gene is TRBV29-1, the J gene TRBJ1-1; possibly TRBD1 for D (6 bases). CDR3 length: 14 residues. Germline CDR1 reads SQVTM; CDR2 reads ANQGSEA. Trimming stripped 6 bases from V and 1 base from J, with 15 bases between. CDR3 protein: CSVDGGGTNTEAFF. The CDR3 DNA is TGCAGCGTCGACGGGGGCGGCACGAACACTGAAGCTTTCTTT.

This chain connects TRBV7-9 to TRBJ2-1; D is uncertain. Germline values: CDR1 SEHNR, CDR2 FQNEAQ (reference sequence). The V gene lost 1 base and the J gene lost 0 bases, with 13 bases spanning the gap. The CDR3 spans 17 residues. CDR3 nucleotides: TGTGCCAGCAGCTTAGTGTCAGCGAGGAGCTCCTACAATGAGCAGTTCTTC. It specifies CASSLVSARSSYNEQFF.

This clonotype was seen a handful of times. CDR3: CASSLELGSNTEAFF. The CDR3 nucleotides are TGCGCCAGCAGCTTGGAGCTGGGCAGTAACACTGAAGCTTTCTTT. The rearrangement links TRBV5-1 to TRBJ1-1, with unresolved D. This CDR3 has 15 amino acids. V was trimmed by 0 bases and J by 2 bases, leaving 11 bases between them. The germline CDR1 and CDR2 sequences are SGHRS and YFSETQ. Drawing the rest from reference TRBV5-1 and TRBJ1-1, the complete variable domain is KAGVTQTPRYLIKTRGQQVTLSCSPISGHRSVSWYQQTPGQGLQFLFEYFSETQRNKGNFPGRFSGRQFSNSRSEMNVSTLELGDSALYLCASSLELGSNTEAFFGQGTRLTVV.

Only a few counts were recorded for this clonotype. The V call is TRBV19, the J call TRBJ2-1; possibly TRBD1 for D (6 bases). Germline V gives CDR1 LNHDA, CDR2 SQIVND (reference sequence). The V and J ends lost 0 bases and 1 base respectively, with 13 bases between them. The CDR3 consists of 17 residues. The DNA for the CDR3 is TGTGCCAGTAGTATAGATCTGGGGGCCCCTTCCTACAATGAGCAGTTCTTC. This sequence encodes CASSIDLGAPSYNEQFF.

The J gene is TRBJ2-2, the V gene TRBV7-9; tentatively, D is TRBD1 or TRBD2 (5 bases each). The CDR3 sequence is 15 residues long. Germline V gene sequence: CDR1 SEHNR, CDR2 FQNEAQ (reference sequence). The germline V and J ends were trimmed by 3 bases and 6 bases, with 14 bases remaining between them. This chain's CDR3 is CASSFDQGDPGELFF. The CDR3 nucleotides read TGTGCCAGCAGCTTTGATCAAGGGGACCCCGGGGAGCTGTTTTTT.

The chain employs TRBV4-2 and TRBJ2-3, with 10 bases identical to TRBD2. The germline V gene encodes CDR1 LGHNA and CDR2 YNFKEQ. The CDR3 is made up of 16 amino acids. J lost 5 bases, V lost 1 base, and 6 bases had no gene match. The CDR3 bases are TGTGCCAGCAGCCAAGTGTCTAGCGGGAGTGGAGATACGCAGTATTTT. It specifies CASSQVSSGSGDTQYF.

This clonotype was seen only a few times. The chain uses TRBV12-3 or TRBV12-4 and TRBJ1-3; D may be TRBD1 (5 bases). CDR3 size: 14 residues. V lost 8 bases and J lost 2, with 13 bases in between. The CDR3 region is CASCTRTTGNTIYF. The CDR3 DNA reads as TGTGCCAGCTGCACTCGGACAACTGGAAACACCATATATTTT.

This clonotype came up a few times. The chain uses TRBV4-2 and TRBJ1-2; 10 bases are a match to TRBD1. This CDR3 spans 15 amino acids. V lost 3 bases to trimming and J lost 8 bases; unmatched junction nucleotides: 9. Germline V gene lookup returns CDR1 LGHNA and CDR2 YNFKEQ. The CDR3 DNA follows: TGTGCCAGCAGCCAGCCCGGGACAGGGGATGACGGCTACACCTTC. Translated: CASSQPGTGDDGYTF.

The V and J genes are TRBV5-1 and TRBJ2-5; 7 nucleotides align to TRBD1. The CDR3 length is 14 residues. The V and J ends lost 1 base and 5 bases, in that order; junction bases with no gene match: 5. CDR1 is SGHRS and CDR2 is YFSETQ in the germline V gene. The CDR3 spells CASSLTGVGETQYF. The CDR3 DNA is TGCGCCAGCAGCTTGACAGGGGTCGGTGAGACCCAGTACTTC. Full variable domain (remainder filled in from reference TRBV5-1 and TRBJ2-5): KAGVTQTPRYLIKTRGQQVTLSCSPISGHRSVSWYQQTPGQGLQFLFEYFSETQRNKGNFPGRFSGRQFSNSRSEMNVSTLELGDSALYLCASSLTGVGETQYFGPGTRLLVL.

The chain joins TRBV25-1 to TRBJ2-1; a weak D match, TRBD2 (6 bases). Germline loops: CDR1 MGHDK, CDR2 SYGVNS. V dropped 4 bases and J dropped 4 bases, with 14 bases sitting between them. The length of the CDR3 is 15 residues. DNA of the CDR3: TGTGCCAGCAGTGTGGCAGGCGGGGTATACAATGAGCAGTTCTTC. It yields the protein CASSVAGGVYNEQFF.

In this sample, this clonotype turned up a few times. The V and J genes are TRBV4-1 and TRBJ2-6; D unclear. Per germline, CDR1 MGHRA and CDR2 YSYEKL. CDR3 length: 19 amino acids. The V and J ends lost 1 base and 4 bases respectively, with 20 bases between them. CDR3 bases: TGCGCCAGCAGCCAAGCGAGTTTTTTTGAGGTGTCCGGGGCCAACGTCCTGACTTTC. Its translation: CASSQASFFEVSGANVLTF.